A single sample is the source of the 31 T cell receptor beta chains below, sequenced in a study of cytomegalovirus exposure and HLA in healthy donors. The primer mix had 60 Vbeta and 13 Jbeta primers. Repertoires were generated with immunoSEQ multiplex PCR, while TCRdb's copy carries only in-frame clones and drops some. The sample lists 150,000 to 200,000 clones, over 75% occurring once. Sequencing was performed on PBMCs. The receptor set was obtained from a man in his forties in good health and CMV-seropositive.

The chain uses TRBV5-4 and TRBJ2-1; 7 bases are shared with TRBD1. This CDR3 spans 15 amino acids. Trimming took 3 bases from V and 5 from J; bases not matched to a gene: 8. In germline, CDR1 is SGHNT, CDR2 YYREEE (reference sequence). CDR3 protein: CASSSRQGADNEQFF. As DNA, the CDR3 is TGTGCCAGCAGCTCCAGACAGGGTGCAGACAATGAGCAGTTCTTC.

J is TRBJ2-5 and V is TRBV5-1; D unresolved. CDR1 is SGHRS, CDR2 YFSETQ, per germline. V was trimmed by 6 bases and J by 4 bases, leaving 16 bases between them. This CDR3 has 14 amino acids. The CDR3 region is CASNQGVDLETQYF. Written as DNA, the CDR3 is TGCGCCAGCAATCAAGGAGTAGACTTAGAGACCCAGTACTTC.

The J gene is TRBJ2-5, the V gene TRBV5-6; D possibly corresponds to TRBD2 (6 bases). CDR1 is SGHDT and CDR2 is YYEEEE in the germline V gene. The CDR3 is 16 amino acids. Trimming shortened V by 4 bases and J by 5 bases, and 21 bases separated the two germline ends. CDR3 sequence: CASSTVWTAREETQYF. DNA for the CDR3: TGTGCCAGCAGCACCGTATGGACCGCCCGGGAGGAGACCCAGTACTTC.

This clone turned up a few times. The chain uses TRBV9 and TRBJ2-7, with TRBD1 as a possible D gene (6 bases). There are 15 residues in the CDR3. Looked up from germline, CDR1 is SGDLS and CDR2 is YYNGEE. V shed 0 bases and J shed 2 bases, with 12 bases lying between them. This CDR3 is CASSVEGTPTYEQYF. Here the CDR3 DNA reads TGTGCCAGCAGCGTAGAAGGGACACCAACCTACGAGCAGTACTTC.

This sequence joins TRBV6-5 and TRBJ1-2; 9 bases fit TRBD1. The CDR3 is made up of 16 amino acids. Germline V gene data show CDR1 as MNHEY and CDR2 as SVGAGI. The V gene end was trimmed by 2 bases and the J gene end by 0 bases; junction bases not matched to a gene: 4. The CDR3 coding sequence is TGTGCCAGCAGTTACCTGGGACAGGGACCTAACTATGGCTACACCTTC. Translated, it gives CASSYLGQGPNYGYTF.

Concerning this clone: This sample includes further DNA sequences coding for the same CDR3. The rearrangement joins TRBV7-2 to TRBJ2-7, with D uncertain. Trimming removed 4 bases from V and 3 bases from J, with 4 bases in between. CDR1 and CDR2 from the germline V gene are SGHTA and FQGNSA. The CDR3 covers 11 residues. CDR3 coding DNA: TGTGCCAGCAGCTCTTACTACGAGCAGTACTTC. Translating it yields CASSSYYEQYF.

This clone is a singleton in its sample. This chain uses TRBV7-6 with TRBJ2-2, with 9 bases aligning to TRBD1. V lost 10 bases and J lost 0; bases outside the gene matches: 15. Per germline, CDR1 SGHVS and CDR2 FNYEAQ. The CDR3 extends over 18 amino acids. The CDR3 is CATTPGQGRSANTGELFF. The CDR3 bases are TGTGCCACAACACCGGGACAGGGACGATCCGCGAACACCGGGGAGCTGTTTTTT.

In the case of this clone: This same CDR3 is encoded by further DNA sequences in the sample. This chain joins TRBV19 and TRBJ2-7; no clear D. The CDR3 totals 12 residues. The V end lost 0 bases, the J end lost 4 bases, and 4 bases lay between the germline ends. CDR1 is LNHDA and CDR2 is SQIVND in the germline V gene (reference sequence). The CDR3 protein is CASSIDGYEQYF. As DNA, the CDR3 is TGTGCCAGTAGTATAGACGGTTACGAGCAGTACTTC.

The V gene is TRBV12-5, the J gene TRBJ1-5, with no clear D. The CDR3 spans 13 residues. Germline values: CDR1 LGHNT, CDR2 FRNRAP. Trimming removed 1 base from V and 7 bases from J, with 8 bases in between. The CDR3 region is CASGLGNEQPQHF. Written as DNA, the CDR3 is TGTGCTAGTGGTTTGGGCAACGAGCAGCCCCAGCATTTT.

Concerning this clone: Other nucleotide sequences from this sample produce the same CDR3. The chain employs TRBV28 and TRBJ2-5, with D perhaps TRBD2 (6 bases). Near its end, the DNA agrees better with TRBJ2-7, so the J call may be wrong. CDR1 and CDR2 from the germline V gene are MDHEN and SYDVKM. This CDR3 is 13 amino acids long. The chain's CDR3 is CASSGGSSYEQYF. The CDR3 bases are TGTGCCAGCAGTGGGGGGAGCTCCTACGAGCAGTACTTC.

The chain carries TRBV18 and TRBJ1-4; 12 positions match TRBD1. CDR3 length: 16 amino acids. With 2 bases clipped from V and 7 bases from J, the junction kept 5 bases outside the gene matches. Per germline, CDR1 KGHSH and CDR2 LQKENI. In DNA form, the CDR3 reads TGTGCCAGCTCACCAAAGGGGACAGGGGGCTTTGAAAAACTGTTTTTT. Protein: CASSPKGTGGFEKLFF.

The gene calls are TRBV20-1 and TRBJ2-7; D remains ambiguous. The CDR3 runs to 11 residues. The germline CDR1 and CDR2 sequences are DFQATT and SNEGSKA (reference sequence). The V end was cut by 3 bases, the J end by 3 bases, with 6 bases between. CDR3 protein: CSASNNYEQYF. DNA of the CDR3: TGCAGTGCTAGTAACAACTACGAGCAGTACTTC.

The chain couples TRBV27 to TRBJ2-1, with a possible D match to TRBD2 (5 bases). Germline loops: CDR1 MNHEY, CDR2 SMNVEV (reference sequence). The CDR3 has 15 amino acids. V shed 2 bases and J shed 8 bases, with 16 bases lying between them. This chain's CDR3 is CASSLVDPSGDEQFF. DNA for the CDR3: TGTGCCAGCAGTTTAGTCGACCCCTCCGGGGATGAGCAGTTCTTC.

The chain is built from TRBV11-3 and TRBJ2-3; 7 nucleotides agree with TRBD2. The CDR3 has 16 amino acids. Germline V gene data show CDR1 as SGHNT and CDR2 as YENEEA. Unmatched junction bases numbered 8, after V lost 5 bases and J lost 0 bases. This chain's CDR3 is CASSPRAGPSTDTQYF. CDR3 nucleotides: TGTGCCAGCAGCCCGAGAGCGGGACCTAGCACAGATACGCAGTATTTT.

V and J are TRBV9 and TRBJ2-3; the match to TRBD2 covers 10 bases. The CDR3 runs to 20 residues. V was clipped by 0 bases and J by 1 base; unmatched bases: 14. Per germline, CDR1 SGDLS and CDR2 YYNGEE. CDR3: CASSVEGLAGANRGTDTQYF. CDR3 nucleotide sequence: TGTGCCAGCAGCGTAGAGGGGCTAGCGGGAGCCAACAGGGGCACAGATACGCAGTATTTT.

The genes are TRBV7-2 and TRBJ2-3, with 8 bases fitting TRBD2. The CDR3 contains 17 residues. The germline V gene has CDR1 SGHTA and CDR2 FQGNSA. Germline trimming cut 4 bases from V and 3 bases from J; bases unmatched to any gene: 12. CDR3 region: CASSWAALAGGTDTQYF. For the CDR3, the DNA is TGTGCCAGCAGCTGGGCAGCGCTAGCGGGTGGGACAGATACGCAGTATTTT.

This rearrangement joins TRBV5-1 to TRBJ1-1, with a weak D call TRBD1 (6 bases). Trimming pared 0 bases from V and 2 bases from J, leaving 11 bases between. This CDR3 has 15 residues. CDR1 and CDR2 (germline): SGHRS, YFSETQ. This chain's CDR3 is CASSLGTAVNTEAFF. CDR3 coding DNA: TGCGCCAGCAGCTTGGGGACAGCTGTTAACACTGAAGCTTTCTTT.

This chain joins TRBV9 and TRBJ1-1; a weak D match, TRBD1 (6 bases). V lost 3 bases and J 4 bases, leaving 13 bases between the germline ends. Per the germline V gene, CDR1 is SGDLS and CDR2 is YYNGEE. CDR3 length: 14 amino acids. CDR3 loop: CASSAQGLGTEAFF. The CDR3 DNA sequence: TGTGCCAGCAGCGCACAGGGATTGGGCACTGAAGCTTTCTTT.

The chain joins TRBV7-9 to TRBJ1-2; possibly TRBD1 for D (6 bases). Germline V gene lookup returns CDR1 SEHNR and CDR2 FQNEAQ (reference sequence). CDR3 length: 13 amino acids. V shed 5 bases and J shed 3 bases, with 10 bases lying between them. CDR3 nucleotide sequence: TGTGCCAGCAGCCCGGGACAACACTATGGCTACACCTTC. Translation gives CASSPGQHYGYTF.

In this sample, this clone turned up a few times. The genes are TRBV7-2 and TRBJ2-3; 9 bases map to TRBD2. This CDR3 is 18 amino acids long. Per germline, CDR1 SGHTA and CDR2 FQGNSA. The V gene end was trimmed by 5 bases and the J gene end by 2 bases; junction bases not matched to a gene: 14. The CDR3 region has the DNA TGTGCCAGCAGCCTTAGAAGGGGGCTAGCGGGGTACACAGATACGCAGTATTTT. This sequence encodes CASSLRRGLAGYTDTQYF.

The gene calls are TRBV7-3 and TRBJ2-5, with TRBD2 matching over 11 bases. V gave up 2 bases and J gave up 7 bases; unmatched junction bases: 3. Germline CDR1 is SGHTA and CDR2 is FQGTGA. This CDR3 is 14 amino acids long. CDR3 protein: CASSLGTSGGTQYF. As DNA, the CDR3 is TGTGCCAGCAGCTTAGGGACTAGCGGTGGGACCCAGTACTTC.

This chain links TRBV5-4 with TRBJ2-7; 10 bases align to TRBD2. This CDR3 has 17 amino acids. The trim removed 4 bases at V and 7 bases at J, leaving 17 bases unmatched. Germline CDR1 and CDR2: SGHNT and YYREEE (reference sequence). CDR3 DNA: TGTGCCAGCAGCCCCCTAAAGGGACTAGCGCCCGGTCAAGAGCAGTACTTC. Its protein product is CASSPLKGLAPGQEQYF.

The chain has TRBV11-1 and TRBJ2-1; TRBD2 matches 7 bases. Germline V CDR1 and CDR2: SGHAT, FQDESV (reference sequence). The CDR3 consists of 17 residues. The V gene end was trimmed by 0 bases and the J gene end by 0 bases; junction bases not matched to a gene: 5. The CDR3 region is CASSLAPSGSSYNEQFF. The CDR3 coding sequence is TGTGCCAGCAGCTTAGCGCCTAGCGGCAGCTCCTACAATGAGCAGTTCTTC.

This chain uses TRBV5-4 with TRBJ1-4; D unresolved. Germline V gene data show CDR1 as SGHNT and CDR2 as YYREEE (reference sequence). The V end lost 4 bases, the J end lost 2 bases, and 9 bases lay between the germline ends. CDR3 size: 14 residues. The DNA for the CDR3 is TGTGCCAGCAGCCGCGGAGAGACTAATGAAAAACTGTTTTTT. It specifies CASSRGETNEKLFF.

This sequence joins TRBV28 and TRBJ2-7, with 10 bases matching TRBD2. With V trimmed by 6 bases and J by 4 bases, 9 bases remained unmatched. The CDR3 runs 15 residues. CDR1 is MDHEN and CDR2 is SYDVKM in the germline V gene. The CDR3 nucleotides read TGTGCCAGCAGCCCACACGGACTAGCGGATTACGAGCAGTACTTC. This codes for CASSPHGLADYEQYF.

This clone was counted once. This chain links TRBV7-9 with TRBJ2-7, with 7 bases lining up with TRBD2. Germline values: CDR1 SEHNR, CDR2 FQNEAQ (reference sequence). Unmatched junction bases numbered 13, after V lost 2 bases and J lost 0 bases. The CDR3 consists of 18 residues. In DNA, the CDR3 is TGTGCCAGCAGCTTAAGTGGGGCGGGAGTCGGTATCTCCTACGAGCAGTACTTC. Translated, it gives CASSLSGAGVGISYEQYF.

V gene TRBV6-6 combines with J gene TRBJ1-3, with 7 bases aligning to TRBD1. The V gene end was trimmed by 0 bases and the J gene end by 10 bases; junction bases not matched to a gene: 6. There are 14 residues in the CDR3. Germline lookup yields CDR1 MNHNY and CDR2 SVGAGI (reference sequence). CDR3 loop: CASSYSTGLSTIYF. The CDR3 region has the DNA TGTGCCAGCAGTTACTCGACAGGGCTAAGTACCATATATTTT.

This clone was seen only a few times. The rearrangement joins TRBV19 to TRBJ2-2; 7 bases are a match to TRBD1. Germline trimming cut 4 bases from V and 3 bases from J; bases unmatched to any gene: 8. In germline, CDR1 is LNHDA, CDR2 SQIVND (reference sequence). CDR3 size: 16 residues. CDR3 nucleotide sequence: TGTGCCAGTAGTAACCGACAGGGATCCTACACCGGGGAGCTGTTTTTT. Protein sequence: CASSNRQGSYTGELFF. Variable domain in full (rest from reference TRBV19 and TRBJ2-2): DGGITQSPKYLFRKEGQNVTLSCEQNLNHDAMYWYRQDPGQGLRLIYYSQIVNDFQKGDIAEGYSVSREKKESFPLTVTSAQKNPTAFYLCASSNRQGSYTGELFFGEGSRLTVL.

In its sample, this clone was seen a few times. The rearrangement links TRBV5-1 to TRBJ1-1; a possible D gene is TRBD1 (5 bases). The CDR3 covers 14 residues. Germline V gene lookup returns CDR1 SGHRS and CDR2 YFSETQ. The V end lost 3 bases, the J end lost 3 bases, and 12 bases lay between the germline ends. The CDR3 sequence: CASSSQGGDTEAFF. CDR3 coding DNA: TGCGCCAGCAGCTCGCAGGGAGGTGACACTGAAGCTTTCTTT. The variable domain in full, with the rest retrieved from reference TRBV5-1 and TRBJ1-1, is KAGVTQTPRYLIKTRGQQVTLSCSPISGHRSVSWYQQTPGQGLQFLFEYFSETQRNKGNFPGRFSGRQFSNSRSEMNVSTLELGDSALYLCASSSQGGDTEAFFGQGTRLTVV.

V is TRBV9 and J is TRBJ2-4, with 8 bases aligning to TRBD1. Unmatched junction bases numbered 6, after V lost 4 bases and J lost 9 bases. This CDR3 has 13 amino acids. CDR1 is SGDLS and CDR2 is YYNGEE in the germline V gene. The CDR3 sequence: CASSPTDRAIQYF. The CDR3 DNA follows: TGTGCCAGCAGCCCTACGGACAGGGCCATTCAGTACTTC.

This chain uses TRBV6-5 with TRBJ1-5; D remains ambiguous. Germline CDR1 MNHEY, CDR2 SVGAGI. The ends were cut back, 2 bases at V and 4 bases at J, with 15 bases in the middle. The CDR3 runs 16 residues. CDR3 loop: CASSYRADIGNQPQHF. Here the CDR3 DNA reads TGTGCCAGCAGTTACCGCGCAGACATCGGTAATCAGCCCCAGCATTTT.